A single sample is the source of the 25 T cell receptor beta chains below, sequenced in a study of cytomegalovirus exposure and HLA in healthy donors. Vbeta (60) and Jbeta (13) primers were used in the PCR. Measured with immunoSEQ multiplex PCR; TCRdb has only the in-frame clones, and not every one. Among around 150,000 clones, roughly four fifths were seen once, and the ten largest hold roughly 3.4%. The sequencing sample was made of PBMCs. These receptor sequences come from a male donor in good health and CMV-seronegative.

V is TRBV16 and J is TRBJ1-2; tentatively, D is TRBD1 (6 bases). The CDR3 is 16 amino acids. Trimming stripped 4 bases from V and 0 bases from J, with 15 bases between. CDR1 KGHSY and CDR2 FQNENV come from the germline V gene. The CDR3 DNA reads TGTGCCAGCAGCCGAGACAGGACCCCTGCTAACTATGGCTACACCTTC. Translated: CASSRDRTPANYGYTF.

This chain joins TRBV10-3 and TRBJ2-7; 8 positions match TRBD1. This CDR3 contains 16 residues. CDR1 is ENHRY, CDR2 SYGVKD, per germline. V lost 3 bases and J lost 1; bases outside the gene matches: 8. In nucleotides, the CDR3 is TGTGCCATCAGTGACCTTGGACAGGGTAAATCCTACGAGCAGTACTTC. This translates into CAISDLGQGKSYEQYF.

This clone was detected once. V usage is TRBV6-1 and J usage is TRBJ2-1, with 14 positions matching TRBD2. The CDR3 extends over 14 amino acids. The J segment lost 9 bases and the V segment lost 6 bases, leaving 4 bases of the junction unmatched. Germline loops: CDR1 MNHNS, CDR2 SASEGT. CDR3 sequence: CASRRGLAGAEQFF. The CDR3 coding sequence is TGTGCCAGCAGGCGGGGACTAGCGGGAGCTGAGCAGTTCTTC.

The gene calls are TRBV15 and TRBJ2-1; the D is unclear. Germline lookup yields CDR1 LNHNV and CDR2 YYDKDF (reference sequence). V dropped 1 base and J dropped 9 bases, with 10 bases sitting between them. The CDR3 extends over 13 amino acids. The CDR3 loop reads CATSRVPSGEQFF. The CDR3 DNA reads TGTGCCACCAGCAGAGTTCCCAGTGGTGAGCAGTTCTTC.

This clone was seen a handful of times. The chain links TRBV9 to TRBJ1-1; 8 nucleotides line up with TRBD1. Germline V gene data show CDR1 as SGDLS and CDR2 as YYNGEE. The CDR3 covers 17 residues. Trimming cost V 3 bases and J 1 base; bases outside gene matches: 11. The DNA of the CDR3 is TGTGCCAGCAGCGAGCAGGGACAGGTGACGCCGAACACTGAAGCTTTCTTT. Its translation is CASSEQGQVTPNTEAFF.

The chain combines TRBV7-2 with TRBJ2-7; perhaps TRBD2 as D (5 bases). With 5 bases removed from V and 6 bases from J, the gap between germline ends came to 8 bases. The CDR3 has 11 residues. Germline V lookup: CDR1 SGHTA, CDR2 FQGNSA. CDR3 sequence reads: CASSTRGEQYF. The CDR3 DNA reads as TGTGCCAGCAGCACTAGAGGCGAGCAGTACTTC.

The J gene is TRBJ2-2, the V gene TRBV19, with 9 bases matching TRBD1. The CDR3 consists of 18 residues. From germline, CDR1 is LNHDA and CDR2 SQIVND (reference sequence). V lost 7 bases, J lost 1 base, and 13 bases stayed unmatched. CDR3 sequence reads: CASITRQPGQGNTGELFF. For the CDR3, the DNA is TGTGCCAGTATTACTCGCCAACCGGGACAGGGGAACACCGGGGAGCTGTTTTTT.

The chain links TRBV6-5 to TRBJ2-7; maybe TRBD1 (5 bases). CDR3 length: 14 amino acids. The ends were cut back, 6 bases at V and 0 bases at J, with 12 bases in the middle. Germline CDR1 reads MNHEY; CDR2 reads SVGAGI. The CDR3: CASSRTLDSYEQYF. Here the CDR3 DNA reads TGTGCCAGCAGCCGGACACTTGACTCCTACGAGCAGTACTTC.

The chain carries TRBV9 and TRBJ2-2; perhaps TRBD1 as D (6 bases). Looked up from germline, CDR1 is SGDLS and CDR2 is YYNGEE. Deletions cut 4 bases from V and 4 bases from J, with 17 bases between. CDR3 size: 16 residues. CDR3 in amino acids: CASSSTSGTFTGELFF. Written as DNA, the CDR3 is TGTGCCAGCAGCTCCACAAGTGGGACATTCACCGGGGAGCTGTTTTTT.

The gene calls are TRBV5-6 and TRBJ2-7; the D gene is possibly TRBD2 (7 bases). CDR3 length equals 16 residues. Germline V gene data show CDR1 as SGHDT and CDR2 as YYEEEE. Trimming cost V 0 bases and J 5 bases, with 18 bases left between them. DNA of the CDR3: TGTGCCAGCAGCTTGGTACAGGGACCGGGGGGTAACGAGCAGTACTTC. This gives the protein CASSLVQGPGGNEQYF.

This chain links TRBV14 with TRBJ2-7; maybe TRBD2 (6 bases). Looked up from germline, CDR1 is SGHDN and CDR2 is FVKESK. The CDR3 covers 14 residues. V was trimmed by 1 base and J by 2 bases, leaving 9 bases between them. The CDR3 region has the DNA TGTGCCAGCAGCCAAGGGACTATTACCTACGAGCAGTACTTC. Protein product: CASSQGTITYEQYF.

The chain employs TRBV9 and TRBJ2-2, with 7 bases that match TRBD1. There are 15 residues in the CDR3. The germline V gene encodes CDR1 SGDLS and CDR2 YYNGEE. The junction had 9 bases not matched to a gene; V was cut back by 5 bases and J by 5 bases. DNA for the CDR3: TGTGCCAGCAGTGGGGCGAGGGGGCGAACCGGGGAGCTGTTTTTT. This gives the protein CASSGARGRTGELFF.

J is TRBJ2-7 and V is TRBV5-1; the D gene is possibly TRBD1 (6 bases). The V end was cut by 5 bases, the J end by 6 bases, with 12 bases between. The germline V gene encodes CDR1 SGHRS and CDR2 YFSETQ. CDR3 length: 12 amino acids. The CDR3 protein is CASSRTGSEQYF. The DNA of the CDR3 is TGCGCCAGCAGTAGAACAGGGTCCGAGCAGTACTTC.

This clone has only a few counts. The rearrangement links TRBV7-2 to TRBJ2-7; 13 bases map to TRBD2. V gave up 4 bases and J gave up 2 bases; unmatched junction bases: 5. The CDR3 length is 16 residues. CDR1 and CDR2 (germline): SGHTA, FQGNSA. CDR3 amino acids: CASSYTGLAGAYEQYF. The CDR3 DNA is TGTGCCAGCAGCTATACCGGACTAGCGGGAGCCTACGAGCAGTACTTC.

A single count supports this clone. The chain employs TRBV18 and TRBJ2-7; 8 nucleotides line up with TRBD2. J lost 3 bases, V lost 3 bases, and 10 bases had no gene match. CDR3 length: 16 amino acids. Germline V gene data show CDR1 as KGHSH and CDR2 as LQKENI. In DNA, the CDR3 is TGTGCCAGCTCACCGGGACTAGTATGGGCCAACTACGAGCAGTACTTC. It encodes CASSPGLVWANYEQYF.

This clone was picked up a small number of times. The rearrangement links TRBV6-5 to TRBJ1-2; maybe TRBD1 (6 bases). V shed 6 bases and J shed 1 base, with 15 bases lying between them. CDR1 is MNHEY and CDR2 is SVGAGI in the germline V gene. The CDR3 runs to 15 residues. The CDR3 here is CASSSGTFINYGYTF. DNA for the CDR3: TGTGCCAGCAGCTCCGGGACATTCATTAACTATGGCTACACCTTC.

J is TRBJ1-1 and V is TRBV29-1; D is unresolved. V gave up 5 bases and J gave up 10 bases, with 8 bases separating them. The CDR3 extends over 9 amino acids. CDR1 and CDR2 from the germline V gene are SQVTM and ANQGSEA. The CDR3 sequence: CSVQPGAFF. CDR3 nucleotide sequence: TGCAGCGTTCAACCGGGAGCTTTCTTT.

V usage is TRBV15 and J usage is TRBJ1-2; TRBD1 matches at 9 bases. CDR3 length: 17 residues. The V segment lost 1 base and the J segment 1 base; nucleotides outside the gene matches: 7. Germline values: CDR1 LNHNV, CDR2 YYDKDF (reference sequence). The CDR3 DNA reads TGTGCCACCAGCAGAGTTGGGACAGGGTTGGGTAACTATGGCTACACCTTC. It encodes CATSRVGTGLGNYGYTF.

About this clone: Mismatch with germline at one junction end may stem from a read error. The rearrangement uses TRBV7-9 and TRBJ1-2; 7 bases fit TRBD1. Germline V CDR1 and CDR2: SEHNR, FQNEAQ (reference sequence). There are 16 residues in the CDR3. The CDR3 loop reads CSSSSLEGQRNYGYTF. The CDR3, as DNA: TGTTCCAGCAGCTCCCTTGAGGGACAGAGGAACTATGGCTACACCTTC.

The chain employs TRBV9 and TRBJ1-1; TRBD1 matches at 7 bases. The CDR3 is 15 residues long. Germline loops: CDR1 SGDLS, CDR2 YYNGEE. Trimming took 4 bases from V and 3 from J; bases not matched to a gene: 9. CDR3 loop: CASSTRQGGHTEAFF. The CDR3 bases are TGTGCCAGCAGCACCCGACAGGGTGGTCACACTGAAGCTTTCTTT.

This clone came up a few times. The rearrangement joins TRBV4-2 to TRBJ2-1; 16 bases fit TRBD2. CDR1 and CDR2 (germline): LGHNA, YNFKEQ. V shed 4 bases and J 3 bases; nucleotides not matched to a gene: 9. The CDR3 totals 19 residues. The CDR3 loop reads CASSRGTSGGGGYYNEQFF. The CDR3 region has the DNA TGTGCCAGCAGCCGAGGGACTAGCGGGGGGGGAGGATACTACAATGAGCAGTTCTTC.

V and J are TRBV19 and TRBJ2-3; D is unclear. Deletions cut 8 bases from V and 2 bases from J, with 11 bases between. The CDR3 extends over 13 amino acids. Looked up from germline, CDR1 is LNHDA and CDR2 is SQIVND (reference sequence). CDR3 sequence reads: CASYTRITDTQYF. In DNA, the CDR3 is TGTGCCAGTTACACCCGCATCACAGATACGCAGTATTTT.

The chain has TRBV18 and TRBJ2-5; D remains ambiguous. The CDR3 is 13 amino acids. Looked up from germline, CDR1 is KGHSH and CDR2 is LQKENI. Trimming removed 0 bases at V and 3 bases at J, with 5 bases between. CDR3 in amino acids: CASSPPNKETQYF. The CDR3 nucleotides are TGTGCCAGCTCACCACCCAACAAAGAGACCCAGTACTTC.

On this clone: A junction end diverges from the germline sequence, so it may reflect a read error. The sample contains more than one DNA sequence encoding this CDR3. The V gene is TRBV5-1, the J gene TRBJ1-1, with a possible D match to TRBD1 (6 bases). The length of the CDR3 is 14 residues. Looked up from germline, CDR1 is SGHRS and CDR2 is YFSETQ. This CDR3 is CASSLPGGNTEAFF. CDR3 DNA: TGCGCCAGCAGCTTGCCGGGGGGCAACACTGAAGCCTTCTTT.

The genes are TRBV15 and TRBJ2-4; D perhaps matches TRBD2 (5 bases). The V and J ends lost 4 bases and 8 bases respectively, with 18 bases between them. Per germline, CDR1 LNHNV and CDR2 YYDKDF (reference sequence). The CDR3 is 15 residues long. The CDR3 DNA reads TGTGCCACCAGCACGGGGAAAAAGGGCGTGGACATTCAGTACTTC. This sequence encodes CATSTGKKGVDIQYF. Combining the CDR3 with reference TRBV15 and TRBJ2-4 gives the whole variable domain DAMVIQNPRYQVTQFGKPVTLSCSQTLNHNVMYWYQQKSSQAPKLLFHYYDKDFNNEADTPDNFQSRRPNTSFCFLDIRSPGLGDTAMYLCATSTGKKGVDIQYFGAGTRLSVL.